This record concerns one T cell receptor beta chain sequence. This CDR3 is 14 amino acids long. Looked up from germline, CDR1 is SGHTS and CDR2 is YDEGEE. The V and J ends lost 5 bases and 4 bases, in that order; junction bases with no gene match: 6. This entry is derived from a study of blood T cell repertoires in COVID-19. Participants were placed into cohorts based on the clinical history they reported. Here immunoSEQ multiplex PCR was the method, and the copy in TCRdb shows in-frame clones only, minus some. This sample yields 200,000 to 250,000 clones, of which over 65% are seen a single time; roughly 3.5% belongs to the top ten.

The sample comprised PBMCs or T cells enriched from blood (not recorded which). The chain has TRBV5-8 and TRBJ1-5; 7 bases are shared with TRBD1. This sequence was found in a woman aged 55-75 years who had recovered from COVID-19. The DNA of the CDR3 is TGTGCCAGCAGACGGGACAGCCTTAATCAGCCCCAGCATTTT. Amino acid sequence: CASRRDSLNQPQHF.